A single sample gave rise to the 6 T cell receptor beta chains below, sequenced in a study of beta chain features in type 1 diabetes. Expressed TCRB transcripts were sequenced, since all the RNA that had been isolated was reverse transcribed. The protocol was immunoSEQ multiplex PCR, while the TCRdb copy is restricted to in-frame clones and leaves out a portion. The data contain about 410,000 clones, about 15% of them singletons. The sample was naive CD4+ T cells from blood. The origin of the receptors is a man in his thirties or forties in good health.

This clone was seen a few times. The genes are TRBV7-2 and TRBJ2-3; 10 bases are a match to TRBD2. This CDR3 has 19 residues. Germline CDR1 reads SGHTA; CDR2 reads FQGNSA. V was pared by 1 base and J by 0 bases, with 10 bases of the junction left unmatched. The CDR3 is CASSLVALAGHRSTDTQYF. CDR3 sequence (DNA): TGTGCCAGCAGCTTAGTTGCACTAGCGGGGCATAGAAGCACAGATACGCAGTATTTT.

The J gene is TRBJ2-5, the V gene TRBV7-7; D may be TRBD2 (6 bases). CDR1 is SSHAT, CDR2 FNYEAQ, per germline (reference sequence). With 5 bases removed from V and 2 bases from J, the gap between germline ends came to 12 bases. CDR3 length equals 14 residues. Written as DNA, the CDR3 is TGTGCCAGCAGCCGTCCGGGAGAACAAGAGACCCAGTACTTC. Translated: CASSRPGEQETQYF.

The V call is TRBV30, the J call TRBJ1-1, with a possible D match to TRBD1 (6 bases). CDR1 is GTSNPN, CDR2 SVGIG, per germline (reference sequence). The CDR3 loop spans 14 amino acids. Trimming stripped 8 bases from V and 0 bases from J, with 16 bases between. Here the CDR3 DNA reads TGTGCCGCTGCAGGGGACACACTGAACACTGAAGCTTTCTTT. It yields the protein CAAAGDTLNTEAFF.

This clone was seen only a few times. The rearrangement links TRBV5-4 to TRBJ1-1; D ambiguous. Germline V gene sequence: CDR1 SGHNT, CDR2 YYREEE (reference sequence). The CDR3 is 14 amino acids. Between the trimmed V and J ends, which lost 0 bases and 1 base, there was a span of 7 bases. The CDR3 DNA is TGTGCCAGCAGCTTGGATCCAGCGAACACTGAAGCTTTCTTT. Translation gives CASSLDPANTEAFF.

This clone was seen more than once but under ten times. The V gene is TRBV5-6, the J gene TRBJ2-3; TRBD2 is a possible D gene (5 bases). This CDR3 comprises 13 residues. The germline V gene has CDR1 SGHDT and CDR2 YYEEEE. V was shortened by 3 bases and J by 6 bases, with 11 bases between the two germline ends. CDR3 loop: CASSWATGDTQYF. The CDR3 bases are TGTGCCAGCAGCTGGGCCACGGGGGATACGCAGTATTTT.

This clone was detected only a few times. The rearrangement uses TRBV20-1 and TRBJ1-1; the D gene is possibly TRBD1 (5 bases). This CDR3 has 11 residues. Between the trimmed V and J ends, which lost 0 bases and 10 bases, there was a span of 9 bases. Germline values: CDR1 DFQATT, CDR2 SNEGSKA (reference sequence). The CDR3 protein is CSARDGQGAFF. The CDR3 nucleotides read TGCAGTGCTAGAGATGGGCAGGGAGCTTTCTTT.